A single sample is the source of the 31 T cell receptor beta chains below, sequenced in a study of T cell responses to AZD1222 COVID-19 vaccine. Using immunoSEQ multiplex PCR, the repertoire was profiled, and TCRdb retains in-frame clones only, with some absent. The sample includes about 100,000 clones, around 90% of them seen just once. Sequenced here: peripheral blood, sampled on day 0 of AZD1222 vaccination. All receptors derive from an adult in good health.

This clone turned up a few times. This rearrangement joins TRBV5-1 to TRBJ1-2, with D possibly matching TRBD1 (6 bases). This CDR3 spans 13 amino acids. Trimming removed 7 bases at V and 4 bases at J, with 14 bases between. CDR1 and CDR2 from the germline V gene are SGHRS and YFSETQ. The CDR3 region has the DNA TGCGCCAGCCGTGAAGTGGGGGCCTATGGCTACACCTTC. As protein: CASREVGAYGYTF.

Note on this clone: Mismatch with germline at one junction end may stem from a read error. The gene calls are TRBV28 and TRBJ2-7; the match to TRBD2 covers 7 bases. CDR1 is MDHEN and CDR2 is SYDVKM in the germline V gene. The CDR3 has 17 residues. The chain's CDR3 is CVSGSRGGSHLPYEQYF. The CDR3 region has the DNA TGTGTCAGCGGTAGCCGGGGCGGGAGTCATTTACCCTACGAGCAGTACTTC.

In this sample, this clone turned up many times. The rearrangement links TRBV28 to TRBJ2-7; D possibly corresponds to TRBD2 (6 bases). V lost 2 bases and J lost 2, with 13 bases in between. The V gene's germline CDR1 is MDHEN and CDR2 SYDVKM. The CDR3 spans 15 residues. The CDR3 loop reads CASSLRLALTYEQYF. The CDR3 nucleotides are TGTGCCAGCAGTTTACGCCTAGCGTTGACCTACGAGCAGTACTTC. The complete variable domain, with remaining parts taken from reference TRBV28 and TRBJ2-7, reads DVKVTQSSRYLVKRTGEKVFLECVQDMDHENMFWYRQDPGLGLRLIYFSYDVKMKEKGDIPEGYSVSREKKERFSLILESASTNQTSMYLCASSLRLALTYEQYFGPGTRLTVT.

The V call is TRBV10-1, the J call TRBJ2-3, with D possibly being TRBD1 (6 bases). Germline V lookup: CDR1 WNHNN, CDR2 SYGVQD (reference sequence). The CDR3 length is 14 residues. Trimming pared 2 bases from V and 2 bases from J, leaving 8 bases between. Here the CDR3 DNA reads TGCGCCAGCAGTGAGGGACAGTTCACAGATACGCAGTATTTT. Encoded protein: CASSEGQFTDTQYF.

This chain connects TRBV2 to TRBJ1-1; D gene uncertain. This CDR3 comprises 14 residues. Germline V gene sequence: CDR1 SNHLY, CDR2 FYNNEI. V was shortened by 5 bases and J by 0 bases, with 10 bases between the two germline ends. Written as DNA, the CDR3 is TGTGCCAGCAGTATCGAGGTTATGAACACTGAAGCTTTCTTT. Translation gives CASSIEVMNTEAFF.

This clone is a singleton in its sample. One end of the junction fails to match germline, which may point to a read error. This CDR3 is CASSPQGGDYNEQFF. CDR3 nucleotide sequence: TGTGCCAGCTCTCCACAAGGCGGAGACTACAATGAGCAGTTCTTC. The chain has TRBV18 and TRBJ2-1; no firm D call. Germline values: CDR1 KGHSH, CDR2 LQKENI. CDR3 size: 15 residues.

The V and J genes are TRBV11-2 and TRBJ2-1; 11 nucleotides line up with TRBD2. The CDR3 is 15 amino acids. V trimming: 5 bases; J trimming: 6 bases; junction bases outside the gene matches: 6. The germline CDR1 and CDR2 sequences are SGHAT and FQNNGV. The CDR3 sequence: CASSPLAGGFNEQFF. The CDR3 DNA is TGTGCCAGCAGCCCGCTAGCGGGAGGCTTCAATGAGCAGTTCTTC. The full variable domain, rest sourced from reference TRBV11-2 and TRBJ2-1, is EAGVAQSPRYKIIEKRQSVAFWCNPISGHATLYWYQQILGQGPKLLIQFQNNGVVDDSQLPKDRFSAERLKGVDSTLKIQPAKLEDSAVYLCASSPLAGGFNEQFFGPGTRLTVL.

The chain is built from TRBV28 and TRBJ2-1, with TRBD2 matching over 8 bases. Germline V gives CDR1 MDHEN, CDR2 SYDVKM. CDR3 length: 16 amino acids. V lost 5 bases, J lost 5 bases, and 11 bases stayed unmatched. The CDR3 loop reads CASSPPGLVLHNEQFF. For the CDR3, the DNA is TGTGCCAGCAGTCCACCGGGACTAGTGCTCCACAATGAGCAGTTCTTC.

V is TRBV28 and J is TRBJ1-3; D possibly corresponds to TRBD1 (6 bases). The germline CDR1 and CDR2 sequences are MDHEN and SYDVKM. Trimming removed 4 bases from V and 4 bases from J, with 14 bases in between. The CDR3 is 15 amino acids. The chain's CDR3 is CASSWARGIGNTIYF. CDR3 sequence (DNA): TGTGCCAGCAGTTGGGCCAGGGGCATAGGAAACACCATATATTTT.

The rearrangement links TRBV27 to TRBJ2-1, with 14 positions matching TRBD2. CDR3 length equals 16 residues. The V gene's germline CDR1 is MNHEY and CDR2 SMNVEV (reference sequence). Trimming took 2 bases from V and 4 from J; bases not matched to a gene: 1. The CDR3: CASSLGTSGSYNEQFF. Here the CDR3 DNA reads TGTGCCAGCAGTTTAGGGACTAGCGGGAGTTACAATGAGCAGTTCTTC.

The rearrangement joins TRBV29-1 to TRBJ2-5, with 11 bases lining up with TRBD2. Trimming at V came to 4 bases and at J to 5 bases, leaving 9 bases not matched to a gene. CDR3 length: 15 amino acids. Germline V gene data show CDR1 as SQVTM and CDR2 as ANQGSEA. As DNA, the CDR3 is TGCAGCGTTGCCCCGGATAGCGGGAGGGACGAGACCCAGTACTTC. It yields the protein CSVAPDSGRDETQYF. Complete variable domain (other parts from reference TRBV29-1 and TRBJ2-5): SAVISQKPSRDICQRGTSLTIQCQVDSQVTMMFWYRQQPGQSLTLIATANQGSEATYESGFVIDKFPISRPNLTFSTLTVSNMSPEDSSIYLCSVAPDSGRDETQYFGPGTRLLVL.

This chain uses TRBV12-3 or TRBV12-4 with TRBJ1-5; tentatively, D is TRBD1 (5 bases). Trimming removed 6 bases at V and 12 bases at J, with 18 bases between. The length of the CDR3 is 13 residues. CDR3 sequence reads: CASSLGDGRVQHF. The CDR3 DNA is TGTGCCAGCAGCTTGGGGGACGGACGCGTCCAGCATTTT.

This chain joins TRBV27 and TRBJ1-3, with D uncertain. Germline V gene sequence: CDR1 MNHEY, CDR2 SMNVEV (reference sequence). The CDR3 loop spans 14 amino acids. V lost 2 bases and J 2 bases, leaving 7 bases between the germline ends. The CDR3: CASSLAGTGNTIYF. In DNA, the CDR3 is TGTGCCAGCAGTTTAGCGGGAACTGGAAACACCATATATTTT.

The chain carries TRBV6-6 and TRBJ1-2; the D is unclear. From germline, CDR1 is MNHNY and CDR2 SVGAGI (reference sequence). This CDR3 has 15 residues. V was shortened by 4 bases and J by 0 bases, with 12 bases between the two germline ends. The CDR3 region is CASSSRTSANYGYTF. For the CDR3, the DNA is TGTGCCAGCAGTTCCCGGACGTCAGCTAACTATGGCTACACCTTC.

V usage is TRBV3-1 (or the pseudogene TRBV3-2) and J usage is TRBJ1-1; tentative D call: TRBD1 (5 bases). The CDR3 is made up of 13 amino acids. Germline V gene sequence: CDR1 LGHDT, CDR2 YNNKEL (reference sequence). Trimming pared 3 bases from V and 4 bases from J, leaving 9 bases between. The CDR3 loop reads CASSQTESTEAFF. The DNA of the CDR3 is TGTGCCAGCAGCCAGACAGAGAGCACTGAAGCTTTCTTT.

This clone was picked up one time. This rearrangement joins TRBV5-6 to TRBJ2-7; 9 positions agree with TRBD2. CDR1 SGHDT and CDR2 YYEEEE come from the germline V gene. This CDR3 has 14 amino acids. V was clipped by 0 bases and J by 3 bases; unmatched bases: 1. CDR3 nucleotide sequence: TGTGCCAGCAGCTTGGGGACTAGCGTCTACGAGCAGTACTTC. Encoded protein: CASSLGTSVYEQYF.

V and J are TRBV28 and TRBJ2-7, with 10 bases aligning to TRBD1. V was pared by 7 bases and J by 5 bases, with 8 bases of the junction left unmatched. CDR1 and CDR2 (germline): MDHEN, SYDVKM. The CDR3 sequence is 14 residues long. The DNA for the CDR3 is TGTGCCAGCACCCCAGGACAGGGGGTTGACGAGCAGTACTTC. It codes for CASTPGQGVDEQYF.

This clone was picked up one time. This chain uses TRBV14 with TRBJ2-1; D is unresolved. Between the trimmed V and J ends, which lost 3 bases and 4 bases, there was a span of 10 bases. The CDR3 covers 14 residues. In germline, CDR1 is SGHDN, CDR2 FVKESK. The CDR3 sequence is CASSHSDTYNEQFF. In nucleotides, the CDR3 is TGTGCCAGCAGCCATTCGGATACATACAATGAGCAGTTCTTC.

CDR3 residues: CASSLEPSGRDYEQYF. The DNA of the CDR3 is TGTGCCAGCAGCTTAGAGCCTAGCGGGAGGGACTACGAGCAGTACTTC. V usage is TRBV7-8 and J usage is TRBJ2-7; 12 bases are a match to TRBD2. Germline V gene lookup returns CDR1 SGHVS and CDR2 FQNEAQ. The V gene end was trimmed by 1 base and the J gene end by 3 bases; junction bases not matched to a gene: 4. The CDR3 sequence is 16 residues long.

The genes are TRBV28 and TRBJ1-3, with 9 bases aligning to TRBD1. The CDR3 is 17 amino acids. Germline values: CDR1 MDHEN, CDR2 SYDVKM. V was pared by 6 bases and J by 0 bases, with 9 bases of the junction left unmatched. This chain's CDR3 is CASRLDGTGSSGNTIYF. The CDR3 nucleotides are TGTGCCAGCAGACTCGACGGGACAGGGAGCTCTGGAAACACCATATATTTT.

The rearrangement uses TRBV5-1 and TRBJ1-2; no firm D call. Germline CDR1 and CDR2: SGHRS and YFSETQ. The V gene lost 0 bases and the J gene lost 1 base, with 10 bases spanning the gap. There are 15 residues in the CDR3. Here the CDR3 reads CASSLGAADNYGYTF. CDR3 coding DNA: TGCGCCAGCAGCTTGGGAGCAGCGGATAACTATGGCTACACCTTC.

The chain joins TRBV2 to TRBJ1-3; possible D gene TRBD1, 5 bases. This CDR3 spans 15 amino acids. Trimming stripped 1 base from V and 3 bases from J, with 10 bases between. The V gene's germline CDR1 is SNHLY and CDR2 FYNNEI. The CDR3 region has the DNA TGTGCCAGCAGTGAAGGAGGCAGGGTTGGAAACACCATATATTTT. It is translated as CASSEGGRVGNTIYF.

This sequence joins TRBV11-3 and TRBJ2-7; 9 bases agree with TRBD1. This CDR3 has 15 amino acids. The germline gives CDR1 SGHNT, CDR2 YENEEA. The junction had 8 bases not matched to a gene; V was cut back by 5 bases and J by 3 bases. The CDR3 DNA follows: TGTGCCAGCAGCGGCGACAGGGGGACCGTCTACGAGCAGTACTTC. Its protein is CASSGDRGTVYEQYF.

V usage is TRBV6-1 and J usage is TRBJ1-2; D is uncertain. Per germline, CDR1 MNHNS and CDR2 SASEGT. The V end lost 2 bases, the J end lost 7 bases, and 11 bases lay between the germline ends. The CDR3 extends over 13 amino acids. Here the CDR3 reads CASSEFVGVGYTF. As DNA, the CDR3 is TGTGCCAGCAGTGAATTTGTTGGGGTTGGCTACACCTTC.

The V gene is TRBV30, the J gene TRBJ2-2, with 7 nucleotides matching TRBD2. The CDR3 totals 16 residues. The V segment lost 2 bases and the J segment 0 bases; nucleotides outside the gene matches: 6. Per the germline V gene, CDR1 is GTSNPN and CDR2 is SVGIG (reference sequence). In nucleotides, the CDR3 is TGTGCCTGGAGTCTCACGGGAGGAGCGAACACCGGGGAGCTGTTTTTT. It encodes CAWSLTGGANTGELFF.

The rearrangement links TRBV27 to TRBJ2-4, with 7 bases identical to TRBD1. This CDR3 region has 12 residues. Per the germline V gene, CDR1 is MNHEY and CDR2 is SMNVEV (reference sequence). Unmatched junction bases numbered 5, after V lost 0 bases and J lost 15 bases. CDR3 in amino acids: CASSLSQGDPYF. The CDR3 nucleotides read TGTGCCAGCAGTTTATCGCAGGGGGATCCGTACTTC.

The chain joins TRBV28 to TRBJ1-2; D unresolved. The V gene's germline CDR1 is MDHEN and CDR2 SYDVKM. V lost 10 bases and J lost 6, with 21 bases in between. The CDR3 covers 14 residues. CDR3 amino acids: CATPAKGKWDGYTF. As DNA, the CDR3 is TGTGCCACCCCGGCCAAAGGGAAATGGGATGGCTACACCTTC.

This chain uses TRBV3-1 (or the pseudogene TRBV3-2) with TRBJ1-4; no clear D. CDR1 and CDR2 (germline): LGHDT, YNNKEL (reference sequence). This CDR3 contains 13 residues. V shed 0 bases and J shed 11 bases, with 10 bases lying between them. This CDR3 is CASSQDPPRKLFF. The CDR3 nucleotides read TGTGCCAGCAGCCAAGATCCCCCCCGGAAACTGTTTTTT.

The genes are TRBV4-2 and TRBJ2-7; 8 positions agree with TRBD2. Germline CDR1 and CDR2: LGHNA and YNFKEQ. The CDR3 sequence is 17 residues long. Trimming at V came to 1 base and at J to 1 base, leaving 9 bases not matched to a gene. The CDR3 sequence: CASSQVGTSGQSYEQYF. In nucleotides, the CDR3 is TGTGCCAGCAGCCAAGTGGGCACTAGCGGCCAATCCTACGAGCAGTACTTC.

The rearrangement joins TRBV7-2 to TRBJ2-7, with TRBD2 identical over 7 bases. The CDR3 spans 15 residues. Germline CDR1 reads SGHTA; CDR2 reads FQGNSA. V was pared by 5 bases and J by 3 bases, with 10 bases of the junction left unmatched. CDR3 sequence reads: CASSPGRAHLYEQYF. In DNA form, the CDR3 reads TGTGCCAGCAGCCCTGGGAGGGCCCACCTCTACGAGCAGTACTTC.

The CDR3 DNA sequence: TGCGCCAGCAGCTATAGCGGAGCGGGAGGGCCGTCCGGGGAGCTGTTTTTT. It yields the protein CASSYSGAGGPSGELFF. The chain combines TRBV5-1 with TRBJ2-2; TRBD2 agrees at 10 bases. Germline trimming cut 3 bases from V and 6 bases from J; bases unmatched to any gene: 11. CDR1 and CDR2 from the germline V gene are SGHRS and YFSETQ. This CDR3 is 17 amino acids long.